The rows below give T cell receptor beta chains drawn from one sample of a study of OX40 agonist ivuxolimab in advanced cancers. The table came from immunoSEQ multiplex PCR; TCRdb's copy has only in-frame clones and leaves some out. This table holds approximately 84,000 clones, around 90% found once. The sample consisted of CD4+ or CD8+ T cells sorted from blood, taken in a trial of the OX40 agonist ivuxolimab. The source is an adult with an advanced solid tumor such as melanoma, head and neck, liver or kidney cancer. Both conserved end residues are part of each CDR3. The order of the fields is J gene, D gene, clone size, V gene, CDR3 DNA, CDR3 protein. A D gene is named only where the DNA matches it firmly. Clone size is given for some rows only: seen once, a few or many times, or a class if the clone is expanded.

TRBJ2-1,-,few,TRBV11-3,TGTGCCAGCAGCTTAAATTCCAATGAGCAGTTCTTC,CASSLNSNEQFF
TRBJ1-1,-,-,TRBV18,TGTGCCAGCTCCCCAACCGGGACCCAAAAGGAGGTGGCTTTCTTT,CASSPTGTQKEVAFF
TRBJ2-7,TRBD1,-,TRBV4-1,TGCGCCAGCAGCGACGGGACAGTCGAGTACGAGCAGTACTTC,CASSDGTVEYEQYF
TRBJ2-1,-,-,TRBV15,TGTGCCACCAGCAGAACGACGGGCGGCTGGAATGAGCAGTTCTTC,CATSRTTGGWNEQFF
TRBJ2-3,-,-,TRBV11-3,TGTGCCAGCAGCTTGAGCACAGATACGCAGTATTTT,CASSLSTDTQYF
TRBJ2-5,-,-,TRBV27,TGTGCCAGCAGAATGTGGGTTCAAGAGACCCAGTACTTC,CASRMWVQETQYF
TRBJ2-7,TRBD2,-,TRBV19,TGTGCCAGTAGTATTAGTCGACCTAGCGGGACTCTCTACGAGCAGTACTTC,CASSISRPSGTLYEQYF
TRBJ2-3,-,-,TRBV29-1,TGCAGCGTTGAGGCGGGTAAATATACGCAGTATTTT,CSVEAGKYTQYF
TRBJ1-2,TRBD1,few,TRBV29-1,TGCAGCGTTGAATCAGTAGGGGGCATCTATGGCTACACCTTC,CSVESVGGIYGYTF
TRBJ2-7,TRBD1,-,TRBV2,TGTGCCAGCGGCCGGGACAGGTGGTACGAGCAGTACTTC,CASGRDRWYEQYF
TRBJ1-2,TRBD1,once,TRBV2,TGTGCCAGCAGTGCTGGGGGAGGGACAGGGAGCCTCTACACCTTC,CASSAGGGTGSLYTF
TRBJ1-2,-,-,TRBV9,TGTGCCAGCAGCGTAGCGTCCATGTCCTATGGCTACACCTTC,CASSVASMSYGYTF
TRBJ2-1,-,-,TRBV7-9,TGTGCCAGCACAGTAATATTAGCGTATGAGCAGTTCTTC,CASTVILAYEQFF
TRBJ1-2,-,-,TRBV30,TGTGCCTGGAGTGTACACACCCGGGCCGCATATGGCTACACCTTC,CAWSVHTRAAYGYTF